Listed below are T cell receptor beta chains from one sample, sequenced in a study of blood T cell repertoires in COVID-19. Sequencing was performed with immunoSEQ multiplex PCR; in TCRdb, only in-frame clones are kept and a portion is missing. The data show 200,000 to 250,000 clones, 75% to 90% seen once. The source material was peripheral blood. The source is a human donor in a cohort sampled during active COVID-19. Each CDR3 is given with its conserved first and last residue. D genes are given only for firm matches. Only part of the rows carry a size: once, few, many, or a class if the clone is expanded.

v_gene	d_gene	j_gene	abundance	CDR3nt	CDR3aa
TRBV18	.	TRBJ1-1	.	TGTGCCAGCTCACCACCGGGGGGACTTCAGAACACTGAAGCTTTCTTT	CASSPPGGLQNTEAFF
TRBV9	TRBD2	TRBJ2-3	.	TGTGCCAGCAGCGTAGTCGGGGGGAGGGCCCTGAGCACAGATACGCAGTATTTT	CASSVVGGRALSTDTQYF
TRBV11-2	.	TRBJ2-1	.	TGTGCCAGCAGCCCGCCCGGACTAACGAAGGGGTTCTTC	CASSPPGLTKGFF
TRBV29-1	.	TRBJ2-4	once	TGCAGCGTAACAATGGGGGGTACTAGGCGAAACATTCAGTACTTC	CSVTMGGTRRNIQYF
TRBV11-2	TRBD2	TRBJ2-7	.	TGTGCCAGCAGCCTTTACCGGGGACTAATCGGGCGGGGGTCGGGCGAGCAGTACTTC	CASSLYRGLIGRGSGEQYF
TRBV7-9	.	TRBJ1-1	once	TGTGCCAGCAGCCCGGGACATACGAACACTGAAGCTTTCTTT	CASSPGHTNTEAFF
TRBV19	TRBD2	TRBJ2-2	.	TGTGCCAGTAGTATAGTAACGGGACTAGCGGGAGCAGGGGGCACCGGGGAGCTGTTTTTT	CASSIVTGLAGAGGTGELFF
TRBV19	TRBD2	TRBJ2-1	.	TGTGCCAGTAGTATACCGGGACTAGTCGGTGAGCAGTTCTTC	CASSIPGLVGEQFF
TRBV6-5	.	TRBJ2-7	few	TGTGCCAGCAGTTATGCAGGGTACGAGCAGTACTTC	CASSYAGYEQYF
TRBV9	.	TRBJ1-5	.	TGTGCCAGCAGCCCGACAGGCTATCAGCCCCAGCATTTT	CASSPTGYQPQHF
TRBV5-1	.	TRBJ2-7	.	TGCGCCAGCAGCTTGGCGGTTCAGGGAACCTACGAGCAGTACTTC	CASSLAVQGTYEQYF
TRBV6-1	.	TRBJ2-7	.	TGTGCCAGCAGTGAAGGTAGACAGAGCTCCTACGAGCAGTACTTC	CASSEGRQSSYEQYF
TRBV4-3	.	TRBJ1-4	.	TGCGCCAGCAGCCAAGATTTTCAGGGAACTAATGAAAAACTGTTTTTT	CASSQDFQGTNEKLFF
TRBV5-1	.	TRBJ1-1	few	TGCGCCAGCAGCGGCCCGGACAAAATCACTGAAGCTTTCTTT	CASSGPDKITEAFF
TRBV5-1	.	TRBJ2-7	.	TGCGCCAGCAGCTCGAGGTCAGAGAACATCTACGAGCAGTACTTC	CASSSRSENIYEQYF
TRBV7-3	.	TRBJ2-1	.	TGTGCCAGCAGCCCTAAGGGAGGGGGGACAGGTTCCTACAATGAGCAGTTCTTC	CASSPKGGGTGSYNEQFF
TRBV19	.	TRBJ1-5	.	TGTGCCAGTGCCCCCGTTACAGGTAGCAATCAGCCCCAGCATTTT	CASAPVTGSNQPQHF
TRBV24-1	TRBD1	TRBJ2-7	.	TGTGCCACCAGTGACACACAGGGGGCCAAACCCTACGAGCAGTACTTC	CATSDTQGAKPYEQYF
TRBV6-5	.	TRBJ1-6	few	TGTGCCAGCAGTTACTCGACCCAGGGAACTGGGTCACCCCTCCACTTT	CASSYSTQGTGSPLHF
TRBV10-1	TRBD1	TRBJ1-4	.	TGCGCCAGCAGTTCAACAGGGGTGGGAGAAAAACTGTTTTTT	CASSSTGVGEKLFF
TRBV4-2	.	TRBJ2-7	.	TGTGCCAGCAGCCAAGAAGGCGGGCGGGCCTACGAGCAGTACTTC	CASSQEGGRAYEQYF
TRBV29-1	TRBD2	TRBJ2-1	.	TGCAGCTCGCTTTCTTCGCGGGAGAGGGGTGAGCAGTTCTTC	CSSLSSRERGEQFF
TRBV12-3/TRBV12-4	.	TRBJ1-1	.	TGTGCCAGCAGAGTGGGGGGGAACACTGAAGCTTTCTTT	CASRVGGNTEAFF
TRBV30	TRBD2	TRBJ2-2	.	TGTGCCTGGAGTCCCCTTTGGGGGCGGGAGGGGAGCACCGGGGAGCTGTTTTTT	CAWSPLWGREGSTGELFF
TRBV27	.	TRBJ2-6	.	TGTGCCAGCAGGGGCAGGACAGCCCTCTCTGGGGCCAACGTCCTGACTTTC	CASRGRTALSGANVLTF
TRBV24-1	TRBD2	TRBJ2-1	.	TGTGCCACCGGGGGACTAGCGGGAGCATACAATGAGCAGTTCTTC	CATGGLAGAYNEQFF
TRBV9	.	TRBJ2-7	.	TGTGCCAGCAGCGTATCCCGACAGGTGTCCATCTACGAGCAGTACTTC	CASSVSRQVSIYEQYF
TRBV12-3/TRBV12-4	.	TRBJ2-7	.	TGTGCCAGCAGTTTTGGACTCTACGAGCAGTACTTC	CASSFGLYEQYF
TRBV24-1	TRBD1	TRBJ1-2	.	TGTGCCACCAGTGATCCTAAATCCGGGACAGGGTTAGGTTACACCTTC	CATSDPKSGTGLGYTF
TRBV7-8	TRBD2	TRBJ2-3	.	TGTGCCAGCAAGCTTGGGCTAGCGGGAGGGCCGGGGGATACGCAGTATTTT	CASKLGLAGGPGDTQYF
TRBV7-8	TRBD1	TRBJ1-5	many	TGTGCCAGCAGCCCCGGGACAGGCAATCAGCCCCAGCATTTT	CASSPGTGNQPQHF
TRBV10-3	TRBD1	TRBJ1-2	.	TGTGCCATCAGTGGATCCGGGACAGGGGACTATGGCTACACCTTC	CAISGSGTGDYGYTF
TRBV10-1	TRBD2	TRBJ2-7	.	TGCGCCAGCAGTGACTTAGCGGGCCTAACCCACGAGCAGTACTTC	CASSDLAGLTHEQYF
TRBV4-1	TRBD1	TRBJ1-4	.	TGCGCCAGCAGCCAAGGCCTCCGGGACAGGGCTGAAAAACTGTTTTTT	CASSQGLRDRAEKLFF
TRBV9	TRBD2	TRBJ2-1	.	TGTGCCAGCAGCGCGACTAGCGGGATGCCCTACAATGAGCAGTTCTTC	CASSATSGMPYNEQFF
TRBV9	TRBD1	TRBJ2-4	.	TGTGCCAGCAGCGTTGGGACAGGCCTAGCCAAAAACATTCAGTACTTC	CASSVGTGLAKNIQYF
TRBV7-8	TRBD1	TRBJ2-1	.	TGTGCCAGCAGCTTAAGGGGACAGGGGGCGATCGGCTCCTACAATGAGCAGTTCTTC	CASSLRGQGAIGSYNEQFF
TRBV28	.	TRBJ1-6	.	TGTGCCAGCGCCACCTGGGAGGGGAGCTCCTATAATTCACCCCTCCACTTT	CASATWEGSSYNSPLHF
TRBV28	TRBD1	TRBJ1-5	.	TGTGCCAGCACCCAGACAGGGATTCAGCCCCAGCATTTT	CASTQTGIQPQHF
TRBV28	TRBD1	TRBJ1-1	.	TGTGCCAGCGTCCCGGGACAGGTCCTGAACACTGAAGCTTTCTTT	CASVPGQVLNTEAFF
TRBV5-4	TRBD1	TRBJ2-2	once	TGTGCCAGCAGCTTGGACGACAGGGGGCGGACCGGGGAGCTGTTTTTT	CASSLDDRGRTGELFF
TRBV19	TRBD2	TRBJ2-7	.	TGTGCCAGTAGTAGGGTCTGGACTAGCGGGAACTACGAGCAGTACTTC	CASSRVWTSGNYEQYF
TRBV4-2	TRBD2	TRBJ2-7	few	TGTGCCAGCAGCCAAGGACTAGCAATATCCTACGAGCAGTACTTC	CASSQGLAISYEQYF
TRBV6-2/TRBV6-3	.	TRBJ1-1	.	TGTGCCAGCAATTATCGGGGATTGAACACTGAAGCTTTCTTT	CASNYRGLNTEAFF
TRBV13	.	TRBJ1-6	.	TGTGCCAGCAGCTTAGAGAGGGGGGGTTCACCCCTCCACTTT	CASSLERGGSPLHF
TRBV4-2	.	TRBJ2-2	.	TGTGCCAGCAGCTTTAATCGGGGGAGCACCGGGGAGCTGTTTTTT	CASSFNRGSTGELFF
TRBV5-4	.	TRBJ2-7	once	TGTGCCAGCAGCTTGGCTTCGCAGGTGGGCGAGCAGTACTTC	CASSLASQVGEQYF
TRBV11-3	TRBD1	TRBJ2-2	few	TGTGCCAGCAGCCGGGGACAGGGACGCACCGGGGAGCTGTTTTTT	CASSRGQGRTGELFF